This T cell receptor (beta chain) derives from a study of T cell repertoires in cytomegalovirus infection. Study-level information: Matching HLA type, along with CMV infection, was indicated by public TCR beta signatures. Study outcomes and limitations: Dominating the ex vivo response were HLA-C-restricted CMV-specific TCR beta clonotypes. CMV carriers having the relevant HLA were flagged by cumulative public TCR beta family frequency.

Via MiXCR, TCRdb re-called the reads, giving one row per CDR3 protein. The sample lists roughly 990,000 distinct CDR3 sequences; about a third were seen once. CDR3 length: 14 residues. Germline V gene sequence: CDR1 WNHNN, CDR2 SYGVQD (reference sequence). V dropped 5 bases and J dropped 8 bases, with 13 bases sitting between them. This clonotype has just a few counts. Its antigen is not identified. Sequencing was performed on cultured CD8+ T cells from PBMCs, taken from culture after CMV antigen stimulation. The V and J genes are TRBV10-1 and TRBJ1-6; no reliable D call. The source of this sequence is a human donor in good health (CMV status not recorded). Some clones in this sample may be carry-over from other donors' samples. CDR3 loop: CASSSTGLHSPLHF. In DNA, the CDR3 is TGCGCCAGCAGTTCCACGGGCCTCCATTCACCCCTCCACTTT.